This TCR beta chain was captured in a study of vaccination effects on CD4 cells after COVID-19. The wider study: Vaccination followed sampling of two convalescent patients by 16 days and one week respectively. Regarding the study as a whole: Whether induced by infection or by vaccine, clones showed marked clonal contraction late after vaccination.

The data were produced by immunoSEQ multiplex PCR, yet TCRdb's version contains in-frame clones alone and is incomplete. Among 20,000 to 30,000 clones listed, approximately 69% were seen once. Viral peptide pools were used in the ViraFEST assay to expand antigen-specific CD4+ T cells, and sequencing came afterward. The culture ran for approximately 10 days, and then CD4+ T cells were isolated. A PCR test confirmed that the person had SARS-CoV-2 infection between March and December 2020. Cultures of fewer than 2.5 million PBMC per well contained about 10 IU/ml IL-2 plus 10 ug/ml peptides. CDR3 length: 15 residues. In germline, CDR1 is SGDLS, CDR2 YYNGEE. Losses at the gene ends were 3 bases for V and 0 bases for J; bases not matched to a gene: 4. Concerning this clone: The antigen remains undetermined.

This sequence joins TRBV9 and TRBJ1-2; the match to TRBD1 covers 8 bases. The material was CD4+ T cells from PBMCs cultured with SARS-CoV-2 spike peptides, obtained before COVID-19 vaccination. The source of this sequence is a human donor who had a prior SARS-CoV-2 infection. In DNA form, the CDR3 reads TGTGCCAGCAGCGCGACAGGGGACCCTAACTATGGCTACACCTTC. Translation: CASSATGDPNYGYTF.